The rows below give T cell receptor beta chains drawn from one sample of a study of blood T cell repertoires in COVID-19. Clones were read by immunoSEQ multiplex PCR, and TCRdb kept only the in-frame ones, dropping some. The sample records 70,000 or so clones, 87% being singletons. The sample comprised peripheral blood. These receptors came from a woman aged 50 to 60 with acute or convalescent COVID-19. Each CDR3 is given with its conserved first and last residue. A D gene is named only where the DNA matches it firmly. Size is omitted from some rows. Given values are once, few, many or a class for expanded clones.

j_call: TRBJ2-5; v_call: TRBV4-1; clone_size: NA; d_call: TRBD1; cdr3_nt: TGCGCCAGCAGCCCGCGGGACAGGGGAGGAGAGACCCAGTACTTC; cdr3_aa: CASSPRDRGGETQYF
j_call: TRBJ1-4; v_call: TRBV5-1; clone_size: NA; d_call: NA; cdr3_nt: TGCGCCAGCAGCTTGGGAGGGCTGAAGGAAAAACTGTTTTTT; cdr3_aa: CASSLGGLKEKLFF
j_call: TRBJ2-7; v_call: TRBV19; clone_size: NA; d_call: NA; cdr3_nt: TGTGCCTCAAGGGCGGGGTATCTGTCCTACGAGCAGTACTTC; cdr3_aa: CASRAGYLSYEQYF
j_call: TRBJ2-3; v_call: TRBV24-1; clone_size: NA; d_call: NA; cdr3_nt: TGTGCCACCAGTGACCCCGGGTCGCACGCGACAGATACGCAGTATTTT; cdr3_aa: CATSDPGSHATDTQYF
j_call: TRBJ2-2; v_call: TRBV6-2/TRBV6-3; clone_size: NA; d_call: TRBD2; cdr3_nt: TGTGCCAGCAGTTACTCGACTAGCGATGAACCCGGGGAGCTGTTTTTT; cdr3_aa: CASSYSTSDEPGELFF
j_call: TRBJ1-1; v_call: TRBV5-1; clone_size: NA; d_call: NA; cdr3_nt: TGCGCCAGCAGCTTGGCAGGCAACAGGGTGAACACTGAAGCTTTCTTT; cdr3_aa: CASSLAGNRVNTEAFF
j_call: TRBJ2-1; v_call: TRBV9; clone_size: NA; d_call: TRBD2; cdr3_nt: TGTGCCAGCTCGGCGGGAGGGCCGTCCAATGAGCAGTTCTTC; cdr3_aa: CASSAGGPSNEQFF
j_call: TRBJ1-1; v_call: TRBV6-5; clone_size: once; d_call: NA; cdr3_nt: TGTGCCAGCAGCATTAACCGGGTCTTCAACACTGAAGCTTTCTTT; cdr3_aa: CASSINRVFNTEAFF
j_call: TRBJ2-2; v_call: TRBV7-9; clone_size: NA; d_call: NA; cdr3_nt: TGTGCCAGCAGCTTAGACACACGCACCGGGGAGCTGTTTTTT; cdr3_aa: CASSLDTRTGELFF
j_call: TRBJ2-3; v_call: TRBV7-6; clone_size: NA; d_call: NA; cdr3_nt: TGTGCCAGCAGCTTAGGGCAGGGGGGAGGCACAGATACGCAGTATTTT; cdr3_aa: CASSLGQGGGTDTQYF
j_call: TRBJ1-2; v_call: TRBV13; clone_size: NA; d_call: NA; cdr3_nt: TGTGCCAGCAGGGCGCGCGGGGGAGACTATGGCTACACCTTC; cdr3_aa: CASRARGGDYGYTF
j_call: TRBJ1-1; v_call: TRBV5-6; clone_size: NA; d_call: NA; cdr3_nt: TGTGCCAGCAGCTTGGGTGGACAGATGAACACTGAAGCTTTCTTT; cdr3_aa: CASSLGGQMNTEAFF
j_call: TRBJ1-2; v_call: TRBV19; clone_size: NA; d_call: NA; cdr3_nt: TGTGCCAGTACGCAAGCGCGAGGATACTATGGCTACACCTTC; cdr3_aa: CASTQARGYYGYTF
j_call: TRBJ2-7; v_call: TRBV14; clone_size: NA; d_call: NA; cdr3_nt: TGTGCCAGCAGCCCTTATAGTAACTACGAGCAGTACTTC; cdr3_aa: CASSPYSNYEQYF
j_call: TRBJ2-7; v_call: TRBV6-1; clone_size: NA; d_call: TRBD2; cdr3_nt: TGTGCCAGCAGTGAAACTAGCGGAGCCTACGAGCAGTACTTC; cdr3_aa: CASSETSGAYEQYF
j_call: TRBJ1-2; v_call: TRBV28; clone_size: NA; d_call: NA; cdr3_nt: TGTGCCAGCAGTTTTATCCGGAGAAGTAGTGGCTACACCTTC; cdr3_aa: CASSFIRRSSGYTF
j_call: TRBJ2-7; v_call: TRBV6-5; clone_size: NA; d_call: NA; cdr3_nt: TGTGCCAGCAGGTTAAACCGGGACTCCCCTAACGAGCAGTACTTC; cdr3_aa: CASRLNRDSPNEQYF
j_call: TRBJ1-5; v_call: TRBV28; clone_size: NA; d_call: NA; cdr3_nt: TGTGCCAGCATCCCGACAGGACTGAATCAGCCCCAGCATTTT; cdr3_aa: CASIPTGLNQPQHF
j_call: TRBJ1-5; v_call: TRBV6-5; clone_size: NA; d_call: NA; cdr3_nt: TGTGCCAGCAGTATCGAGAAGGGGGGCAATCAGCCCCAGCATTTT; cdr3_aa: CASSIEKGGNQPQHF
j_call: TRBJ2-1; v_call: TRBV2; clone_size: NA; d_call: TRBD1; cdr3_nt: TGTGCCAGCATCCGGGACAGGGCCCAAAGGCAGTTCTTC; cdr3_aa: CASIRDRAQRQFF
j_call: TRBJ1-6; v_call: TRBV7-8; clone_size: NA; d_call: NA; cdr3_nt: TGTGCCAGCAGCTTAGGGGCAGGGAGGTTAGGATCACCCCTCCACTTT; cdr3_aa: CASSLGAGRLGSPLHF
j_call: TRBJ1-2; v_call: TRBV6-4; clone_size: NA; d_call: NA; cdr3_nt: TGTGCCAGCAGTGACTGTCTGATAACGGTAAACTATGGCTACACCTTC; cdr3_aa: CASSDCLITVNYGYTF
j_call: TRBJ2-3; v_call: TRBV7-6; clone_size: NA; d_call: TRBD2; cdr3_nt: TGTGCCAGCAGAGACACTAGCGGTACAGATACGCAGTATTTT; cdr3_aa: CASRDTSGTDTQYF
j_call: TRBJ1-1; v_call: TRBV12-3/TRBV12-4; clone_size: few; d_call: NA; cdr3_nt: TGTGCCAGCAGTTTCCGTCTGAACACTGAAGCTTTCTTT; cdr3_aa: CASSFRLNTEAFF
j_call: TRBJ1-1; v_call: TRBV6-1; clone_size: NA; d_call: NA; cdr3_nt: TGTGCCAGCAGTTCTAGGGGACTATACACTGAAGCTTTCTTT; cdr3_aa: CASSSRGLYTEAFF
j_call: TRBJ1-1; v_call: TRBV10-3; clone_size: NA; d_call: NA; cdr3_nt: TGTGCCATCAGTGACCTACTGAGCGCGGGGGAAGCTTTCTTT; cdr3_aa: CAISDLLSAGEAFF
j_call: TRBJ1-2; v_call: TRBV4-2; clone_size: NA; d_call: TRBD1; cdr3_nt: TGTGCCAGCAGCCAATCGGGGGCAGGGGGACAATATGGCTACACCTTC; cdr3_aa: CASSQSGAGGQYGYTF
j_call: TRBJ1-1; v_call: TRBV4-1; clone_size: NA; d_call: NA; cdr3_nt: TGCGCCAGCAGGTACGACAGAGCGAACACTGAAGCTTTCTTT; cdr3_aa: CASRYDRANTEAFF
j_call: TRBJ1-4; v_call: TRBV30; clone_size: NA; d_call: TRBD1; cdr3_nt: TGTGCCTGGAGGTCTGGGACAGGGGATGAAAAACTGTTTTTT; cdr3_aa: CAWRSGTGDEKLFF
j_call: TRBJ1-3; v_call: TRBV3-1/TRBV3-2; clone_size: NA; d_call: NA; cdr3_nt: TGTGCCAGCAGCTCCTTCACACGTTCCTCTGGAAACACCATATATTTT; cdr3_aa: CASSSFTRSSGNTIYF
j_call: TRBJ1-6; v_call: TRBV6-5; clone_size: NA; d_call: NA; cdr3_nt: TGTGCCAGCAGTTACGGCGGGTATAATTCACCCCTCCACTTT; cdr3_aa: CASSYGGYNSPLHF
j_call: TRBJ1-1; v_call: TRBV9; clone_size: NA; d_call: NA; cdr3_nt: TGTGCCAGCAGCGTAGGGGCGCCGGGAGTTGACACTGAAGCTTTCTTT; cdr3_aa: CASSVGAPGVDTEAFF
j_call: TRBJ1-5; v_call: TRBV9; clone_size: NA; d_call: NA; cdr3_nt: TGTGCCCTGGGGCGCAATCAGCCCCAGCATTTT; cdr3_aa: CALGRNQPQHF
j_call: TRBJ1-1; v_call: TRBV19; clone_size: NA; d_call: NA; cdr3_nt: TGTGCCAGTAGTATTTCAACCCGGGGGAACACTGAAGCTTTCTTT; cdr3_aa: CASSISTRGNTEAFF
j_call: TRBJ1-4; v_call: TRBV6-5; clone_size: NA; d_call: TRBD1; cdr3_nt: TGTGCCAGCAGTTACTCACCGATGGACAGGGGCAGAAAACTGTTTTTT; cdr3_aa: CASSYSPMDRGRKLFF
j_call: TRBJ2-1; v_call: TRBV11-2; clone_size: NA; d_call: TRBD1; cdr3_nt: TGTGCCAGCAGCTTAGACAGGGGGATTGAGTTCTTC; cdr3_aa: CASSLDRGIEFF
j_call: TRBJ1-1; v_call: TRBV5-1; clone_size: NA; d_call: TRBD1; cdr3_nt: TGCGCCAGCAGCCAACAGGGGACAAACACTGAAGCTTTCTTT; cdr3_aa: CASSQQGTNTEAFF
j_call: TRBJ2-7; v_call: TRBV7-9; clone_size: NA; d_call: NA; cdr3_nt: TGTGCCAGCAGCGCCACAGGGGGGGGCGAGCAGTACTTC; cdr3_aa: CASSATGGGEQYF
j_call: TRBJ2-5; v_call: TRBV7-6; clone_size: NA; d_call: TRBD2; cdr3_nt: TGTGCCAGCAGCCCCGGACTAGCGCTGTACTTC; cdr3_aa: CASSPGLALYF
j_call: TRBJ1-5; v_call: TRBV30; clone_size: NA; d_call: NA; cdr3_nt: TGTGCCTGGAGTGGCAGTTCCCGCGCGGGGAATCAGCCCCAGCATTTT; cdr3_aa: CAWSGSSRAGNQPQHF